These 14 T cell receptor beta chains were all obtained from the same sample, sequenced in a study of cytomegalovirus exposure and HLA in healthy donors. PCR involved 60 Vbeta and 13 Jbeta primers. TCRdb's table, derived via immunoSEQ multiplex PCR, lists solely in-frame clones and lacks some. Of around 20,000 clones in the sample, about 77% were seen once. The sample taken for sequencing was PBMCs. The receptors derive from a man aged 18 to 29 in good health and CMV-seronegative.

J is TRBJ2-7 and V is TRBV30; 7 bases are shared with TRBD1. Germline-derived CDR1 and CDR2 are GTSNPN and SVGIG (reference sequence). The ends lost 4 bases at V and 5 bases at J; junction bases unmatched: 5. This CDR3 comprises 12 residues. CDR3 region: CAWNDRENEQYF. The CDR3 nucleotides are TGTGCCTGGAACGACAGGGAAAACGAGCAGTACTTC.

The table lists this clone with a few counts. V gene TRBV6-1 combines with J gene TRBJ2-1, with D tentatively TRBD1 (6 bases). V was trimmed by 5 bases and J by 10 bases, leaving 12 bases between them. The CDR3 runs 12 residues. Germline-derived CDR1 and CDR2 are MNHNS and SASEGT. DNA for the CDR3: TGTGCCAGCAGTAAGGCCGGGACAGAGCAGTTCTTC. It is translated as CASSKAGTEQFF.

This chain connects TRBV30 to TRBJ1-2; the match to TRBD1 covers 8 bases. This CDR3 region has 12 residues. J lost 4 bases, V lost 5 bases, and 3 bases had no gene match. Looked up from germline, CDR1 is GTSNPN and CDR2 is SVGIG (reference sequence). CDR3: CAWYTGGYGYTF. The CDR3 region has the DNA TGTGCCTGGTACACAGGGGGCTATGGCTACACCTTC.

The chain combines TRBV14 with TRBJ1-2; the match to TRBD1 covers 9 bases. The germline V gene has CDR1 SGHDN and CDR2 FVKESK. This CDR3 contains 16 residues. V lost 11 bases to trimming and J lost 5 bases; unmatched junction nucleotides: 18. CDR3 DNA sequence: TGTGCCGGCCCCTACCGGTGGACAGGGGCTAGGTATGGCTACACCTTC. This gives the protein CAGPYRWTGARYGYTF. The full variable domain, completed using reference TRBV14 and TRBJ1-2, is EAGVTQFPSHSVIEKGQTVTLRCDPISGHDNLYWYRRVMGKEIKFLLHFVKESKQDESGMPNNRFLAERTGGTYSTLKVQPAELEDSGVYFCAGPYRWTGARYGYTFGSGTRLTVV.

The V and J genes are TRBV29-1 and TRBJ1-1; no firm D call. Trimming stripped 3 bases from V and 1 base from J, with 9 bases between. The germline gives CDR1 SQVTM, CDR2 ANQGSEA. The CDR3 length is 13 residues. The CDR3 loop is CSVDWQSNTEAFF. CDR3 in DNA: TGCAGCGTTGATTGGCAGTCGAACACTGAAGCTTTCTTT. The whole variable domain, filled in from reference TRBV29-1 and TRBJ1-1, reads SAVISQKPSRDICQRGTSLTIQCQVDSQVTMMFWYRQQPGQSLTLIATANQGSEATYESGFVIDKFPISRPNLTFSTLTVSNMSPEDSSIYLCSVDWQSNTEAFFGQGTRLTVV.

The V call is TRBV15, the J call TRBJ2-5; 9 bases align to TRBD2. J gave up 5 bases and V 5 bases, and 9 bases lay outside the gene matches. This CDR3 is 15 amino acids long. Per germline, CDR1 LNHNV and CDR2 YYDKDF (reference sequence). CDR3 region: CATSYLLAGMETQYF. CDR3 bases: TGTGCCACCAGCTACCTTCTAGCGGGAATGGAGACCCAGTACTTC.

The chain combines TRBV6-5 with TRBJ1-1; tentative D call: TRBD1 (6 bases). The germline V gene has CDR1 MNHEY and CDR2 SVGAGI. This CDR3 region has 13 residues. Trimming removed 7 bases from V and 1 base from J, with 10 bases in between. Here the CDR3 reads CASTPGQNTEAFF. CDR3 in DNA: TGTGCCAGCACTCCGGGACAGAACACTGAAGCTTTCTTT.

The chain couples TRBV27 to TRBJ1-1, with no clear D. Trimming cost V 6 bases and J 0 bases, with 8 bases left between them. CDR1 MNHEY and CDR2 SMNVEV come from the germline V gene (reference sequence). The CDR3 totals 13 residues. The CDR3 is CASSPSVNTEAFF. DNA for the CDR3: TGTGCCAGCAGCCCTAGCGTGAACACTGAAGCTTTCTTT.

This chain uses TRBV15 with TRBJ2-5; a possible D gene is TRBD2 (5 bases). V was shortened by 0 bases and J by 4 bases, with 6 bases between the two germline ends. There are 13 residues in the CDR3. Germline V lookup: CDR1 LNHNV, CDR2 YYDKDF (reference sequence). CDR3 protein: CATSRDRGETQYF. The CDR3 DNA reads as TGTGCCACCAGCAGAGATCGGGGAGAGACCCAGTACTTC.

CDR3 sequence: CASSLGWAETQYF. The CDR3 bases are TGTGCCAGCAGCTTGGGTTGGGCGGAGACCCAGTACTTC. This sequence joins TRBV5-4 and TRBJ2-5; the D is unclear. V was trimmed by 0 bases and J by 5 bases, leaving 8 bases between them. Germline V CDR1 and CDR2: SGHNT, YYREEE (reference sequence). The CDR3 covers 13 residues.

The rearrangement joins TRBV7-2 to TRBJ1-6; TRBD1 is a possible D gene (6 bases). The V and J ends lost 4 bases and 7 bases respectively, with 14 bases between them. This CDR3 is built from 15 residues. The germline gives CDR1 SGHTA, CDR2 FQGNSA. For the CDR3, the DNA is TGTGCCAGCAGCTCCCAACGTACAGGGAATTCACCCCTCCACTTT. Amino acids: CASSSQRTGNSPLHF. Supplemented by reference TRBV7-2 and TRBJ1-6, the full variable domain reads GAGVSQSPSNKVTEKGKDVELRCDPISGHTALYWYRQSLGQGLEFLIYFQGNSAPDKSGLPSDRFSAERTGGSVSTLTIQRTQQEDSAVYLCASSSQRTGNSPLHFGNGTRLTVT.

The sample holds a few counts of this clone. The rearrangement links TRBV6-1 to TRBJ1-5, with 11 bases that match TRBD1. The ends lost 5 bases at V and 5 bases at J; junction bases unmatched: 5. The CDR3 is 15 residues long. Germline CDR1 is MNHNS and CDR2 is SASEGT. DNA for the CDR3: TGTGCCAGCAGTTGGACAGGGGGCATCGATCAGCCCCAGCATTTT. Translated: CASSWTGGIDQPQHF.

This chain joins TRBV25-1 and TRBJ2-1; tentatively, D is TRBD2 (5 bases). This CDR3 contains 14 residues. The V end was cut by 1 base, the J end by 3 bases, with 7 bases between. CDR1 MGHDK and CDR2 SYGVNS come from the germline V gene. The CDR3 region is CASSEFTSYNEQFF. CDR3 nucleotide sequence: TGTGCCAGCAGTGAATTTACTAGCTACAATGAGCAGTTCTTC.

The J gene is TRBJ2-1, the V gene TRBV29-1, with 11 bases lining up with TRBD2. V dropped 7 bases and J dropped 0; count of bases not matched to a gene: 11. CDR1 and CDR2 from the germline V gene are SQVTM and ANQGSEA. The CDR3 contains 17 residues. The CDR3 coding sequence is TGCAGCGCCGAGTACCTAGCGGGAGGCAGCTCCTACAATGAGCAGTTCTTC. It specifies CSAEYLAGGSSYNEQFF.